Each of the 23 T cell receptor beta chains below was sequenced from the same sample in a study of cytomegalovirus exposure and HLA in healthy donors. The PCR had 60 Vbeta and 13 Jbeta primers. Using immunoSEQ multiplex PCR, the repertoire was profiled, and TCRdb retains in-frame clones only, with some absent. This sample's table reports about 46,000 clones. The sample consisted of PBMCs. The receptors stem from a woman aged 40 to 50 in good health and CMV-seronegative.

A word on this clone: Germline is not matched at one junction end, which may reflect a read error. In DNA, the CDR3 is TGTGCCAGCAGTGTACAACCGGGACAGGGCAACTTC. It encodes CASSVQPGQGNF. V usage is TRBV2 and J usage is TRBJ2-7; 9 bases are a match to TRBD1. The CDR3 has 12 residues. Germline CDR1 is SNHLY and CDR2 is FYNNEI. Filled out from reference TRBV2 and TRBJ2-7, the complete variable domain reads EPEVTQTPSHQVTQMGQEVILRCVPISNHLYFYWYRQILGQKVEFLVSFYNNEISEKSEIFDDQFSVERPDGSNFTLKIRSTKLEDSAMYFCASSVQPGQGNFGPGTRLTVT.

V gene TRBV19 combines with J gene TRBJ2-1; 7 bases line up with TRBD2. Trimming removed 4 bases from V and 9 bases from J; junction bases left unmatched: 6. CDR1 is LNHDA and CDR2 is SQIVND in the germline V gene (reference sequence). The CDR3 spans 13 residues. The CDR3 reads CASSTQLASEQFF. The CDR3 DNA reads TGTGCCAGTAGTACCCAACTAGCGTCTGAGCAGTTCTTC.

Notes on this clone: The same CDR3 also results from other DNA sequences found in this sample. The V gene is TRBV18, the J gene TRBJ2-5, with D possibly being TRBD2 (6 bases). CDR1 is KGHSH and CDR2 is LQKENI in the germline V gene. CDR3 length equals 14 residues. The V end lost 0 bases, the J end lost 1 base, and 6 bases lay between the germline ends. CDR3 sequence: CASSPPGLQETQYF. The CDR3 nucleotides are TGTGCCAGCTCACCACCGGGACTCCAAGAGACCCAGTACTTC.

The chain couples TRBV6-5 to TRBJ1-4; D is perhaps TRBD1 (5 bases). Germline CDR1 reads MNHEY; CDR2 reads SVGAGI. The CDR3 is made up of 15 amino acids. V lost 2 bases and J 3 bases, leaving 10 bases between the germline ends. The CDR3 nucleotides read TGTGCCAGCAGTTACAGGGGCTTGGCTAATGAAAAACTGTTTTTT. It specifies CASSYRGLANEKLFF.

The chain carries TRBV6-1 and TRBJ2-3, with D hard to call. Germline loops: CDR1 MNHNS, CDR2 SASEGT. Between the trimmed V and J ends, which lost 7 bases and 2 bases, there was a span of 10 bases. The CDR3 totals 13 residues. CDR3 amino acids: CASTQQDTDTQYF. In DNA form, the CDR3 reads TGTGCCAGCACCCAGCAGGACACAGATACGCAGTATTTT.

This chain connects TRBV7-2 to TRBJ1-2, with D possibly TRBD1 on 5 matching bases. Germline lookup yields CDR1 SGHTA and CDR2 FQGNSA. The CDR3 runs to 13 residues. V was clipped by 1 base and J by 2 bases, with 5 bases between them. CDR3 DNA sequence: TGTGCCAGCAGCTTAGGACAGAACTATGGCTACACCTTC. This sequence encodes CASSLGQNYGYTF. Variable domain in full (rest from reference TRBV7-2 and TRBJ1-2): GAGVSQSPSNKVTEKGKDVELRCDPISGHTALYWYRQSLGQGLEFLIYFQGNSAPDKSGLPSDRFSAERTGGSVSTLTIQRTQQEDSAVYLCASSLGQNYGYTFGSGTRLTVV.

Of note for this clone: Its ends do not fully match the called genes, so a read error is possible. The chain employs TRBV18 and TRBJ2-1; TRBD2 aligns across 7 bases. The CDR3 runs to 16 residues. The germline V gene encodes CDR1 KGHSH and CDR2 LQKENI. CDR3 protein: CASSPPTGGSDNEQFF. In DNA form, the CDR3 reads TGTGCCAGCTCACCACCGACGGGAGGCTCCGACAATGAGCAGTTCTTC. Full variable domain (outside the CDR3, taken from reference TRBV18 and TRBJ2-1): NAGVMQNPRHLVRRRGQEARLRCSPMKGHSHVYWYRQLPEEGLKFMVYLQKENIIDESGMPKERFSAEFPKEGPSILRIQQVVRGDSAAYFCASSPPTGGSDNEQFFGPGTRLTVL.

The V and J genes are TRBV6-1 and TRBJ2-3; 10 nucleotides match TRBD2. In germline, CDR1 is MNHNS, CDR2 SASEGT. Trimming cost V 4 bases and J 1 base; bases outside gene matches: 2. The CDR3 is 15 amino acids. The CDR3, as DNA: TGTGCCAGCAGTGGAGGGACTAGCGGCACAGATACGCAGTATTTT. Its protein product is CASSGGTSGTDTQYF.

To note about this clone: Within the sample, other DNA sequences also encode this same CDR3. CDR3 sequence: CASSLVLTANEKLFF. In DNA form, the CDR3 reads TGTGCCAGCAGCTTAGTCCTAACAGCTAATGAAAAACTGTTTTTT. The genes are TRBV7-2 and TRBJ1-4; D uncertain. The CDR3 contains 15 residues. Germline values: CDR1 SGHTA, CDR2 FQGNSA. Trimming left V 1 base short and J 3 bases short, with 9 bases between. Supplemented by reference TRBV7-2 and TRBJ1-4, the full variable domain reads GAGVSQSPSNKVTEKGKDVELRCDPISGHTALYWYRQSLGQGLEFLIYFQGNSAPDKSGLPSDRFSAERTGGSVSTLTIQRTQQEDSAVYLCASSLVLTANEKLFFGSGTQLSVL.

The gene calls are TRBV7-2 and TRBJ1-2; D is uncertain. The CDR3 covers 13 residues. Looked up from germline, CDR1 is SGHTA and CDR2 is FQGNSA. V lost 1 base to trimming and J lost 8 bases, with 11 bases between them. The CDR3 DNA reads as TGTGCCAGCAGCTTAGACCAGAGCGGGGGCTACACCTTC. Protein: CASSLDQSGGYTF. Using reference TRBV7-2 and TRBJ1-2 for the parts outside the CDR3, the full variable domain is GAGVSQSPSNKVTEKGKDVELRCDPISGHTALYWYRQSLGQGLEFLIYFQGNSAPDKSGLPSDRFSAERTGGSVSTLTIQRTQQEDSAVYLCASSLDQSGGYTFGSGTRLTVV.

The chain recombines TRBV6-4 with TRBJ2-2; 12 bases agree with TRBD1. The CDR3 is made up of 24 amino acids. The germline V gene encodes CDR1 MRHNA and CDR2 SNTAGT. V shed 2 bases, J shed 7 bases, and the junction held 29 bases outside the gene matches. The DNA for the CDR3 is TGTGCCAGCAGTGACACAGCCACTACTGTAACATTGTGGGGACAGGGGGCCGCGGTCGGGGAGCTGTTTTTT. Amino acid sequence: CASSDTATTVTLWGQGAAVGELFF.

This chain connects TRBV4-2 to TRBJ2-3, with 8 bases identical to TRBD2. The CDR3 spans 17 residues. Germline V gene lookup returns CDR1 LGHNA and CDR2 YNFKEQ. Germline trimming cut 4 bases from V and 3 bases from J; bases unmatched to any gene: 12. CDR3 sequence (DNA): TGTGCCAGCAGCCTCTCTGGGGCGGGAGGAGGAACAGATACGCAGTATTTT. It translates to CASSLSGAGGGTDTQYF.

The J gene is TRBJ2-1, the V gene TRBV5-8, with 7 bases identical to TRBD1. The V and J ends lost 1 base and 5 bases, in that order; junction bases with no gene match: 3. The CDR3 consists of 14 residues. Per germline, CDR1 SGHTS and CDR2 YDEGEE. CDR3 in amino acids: CASSLRDRDNEQFF. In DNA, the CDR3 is TGTGCCAGCAGCTTGCGGGACAGAGACAATGAGCAGTTCTTC.

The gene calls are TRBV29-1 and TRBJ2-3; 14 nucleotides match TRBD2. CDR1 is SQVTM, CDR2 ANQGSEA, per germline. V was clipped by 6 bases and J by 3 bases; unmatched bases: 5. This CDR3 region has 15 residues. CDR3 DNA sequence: TGCAGCGTGACCGGGACTAGCGGGAGAACAGATACGCAGTATTTT. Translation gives CSVTGTSGRTDTQYF.

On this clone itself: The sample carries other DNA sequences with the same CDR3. CDR3 region: CASSEDGTADYGYTF. The CDR3 DNA is TGTGCCAGCAGTGAAGATGGAACAGCTGACTATGGCTACACCTTC. The chain joins TRBV6-1 to TRBJ1-2; D gene unclear. The CDR3 sequence is 15 residues long. Germline V CDR1 and CDR2: MNHNS, SASEGT. Trimming stripped 1 base from V and 3 bases from J, with 12 bases between.

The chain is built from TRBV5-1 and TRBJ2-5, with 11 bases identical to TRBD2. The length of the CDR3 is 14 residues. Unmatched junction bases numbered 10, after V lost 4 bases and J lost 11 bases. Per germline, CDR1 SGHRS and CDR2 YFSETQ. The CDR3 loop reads CASSQTSGAREQYF. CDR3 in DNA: TGCGCCAGCAGCCAGACTAGCGGGGCTCGAGAGCAGTACTTC.

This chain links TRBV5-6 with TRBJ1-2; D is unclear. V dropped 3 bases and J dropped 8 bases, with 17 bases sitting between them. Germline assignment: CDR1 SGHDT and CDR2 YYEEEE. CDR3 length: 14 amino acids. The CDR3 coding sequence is TGTGCCAGCAGCTCCCCGGGGAGGGCCTCAGGCTACACCTTC. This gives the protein CASSSPGRASGYTF.

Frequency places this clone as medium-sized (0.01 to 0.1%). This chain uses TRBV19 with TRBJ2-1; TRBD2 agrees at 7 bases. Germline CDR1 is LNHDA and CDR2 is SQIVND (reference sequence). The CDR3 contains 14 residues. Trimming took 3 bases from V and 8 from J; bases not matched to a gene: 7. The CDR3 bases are TGTGCCAGTAGTATTGAGGGAGGGCCCTATGAGCAGTTCTTC. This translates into CASSIEGGPYEQFF.

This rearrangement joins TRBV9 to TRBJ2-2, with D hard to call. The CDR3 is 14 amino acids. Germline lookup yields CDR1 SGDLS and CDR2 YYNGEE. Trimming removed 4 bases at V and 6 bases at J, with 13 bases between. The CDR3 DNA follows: TGTGCCAGCAGCATACAATCGCTGGCCGGGGAGCTGTTTTTT. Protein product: CASSIQSLAGELFF. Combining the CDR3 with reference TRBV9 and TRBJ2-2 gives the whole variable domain DSGVTQTPKHLITATGQRVTLRCSPRSGDLSVYWYQQSLDQGLQFLIQYYNGEERAKGNILERFSAQQFPDLHSELNLSSLELGDSALYFCASSIQSLAGELFFGEGSRLTVL.

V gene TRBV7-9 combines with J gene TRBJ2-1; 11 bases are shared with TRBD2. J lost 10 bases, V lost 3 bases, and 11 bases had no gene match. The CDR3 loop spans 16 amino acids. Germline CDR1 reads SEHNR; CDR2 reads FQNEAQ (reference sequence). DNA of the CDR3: TGTGCCAGCAGCTTTAGCGGGAGGGCCTTTGATGGGGAGCAGTTCTTC. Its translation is CASSFSGRAFDGEQFF. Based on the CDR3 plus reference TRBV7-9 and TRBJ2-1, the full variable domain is DTGVSQNPRHKITKRGQNVTFRCDPISEHNRLYWYRQTLGQGPEFLTYFQNEAQLEKSRLLSDRFSAERPKGSFSTLEIQRTEQGDSAMYLCASSFSGRAFDGEQFFGPGTRLTVL.

The CDR3 nucleotides read TGTGCCAGCTCACCGGAGGACAGGCCCAACTACGAGCAGTACTTC. Translating gives CASSPEDRPNYEQYF. The genes are TRBV18 and TRBJ2-7; 7 bases match TRBD1. CDR1 and CDR2 from the germline V gene are KGHSH and LQKENI. The CDR3 runs 15 residues. V shed 3 bases and J 3 bases; nucleotides not matched to a gene: 8.

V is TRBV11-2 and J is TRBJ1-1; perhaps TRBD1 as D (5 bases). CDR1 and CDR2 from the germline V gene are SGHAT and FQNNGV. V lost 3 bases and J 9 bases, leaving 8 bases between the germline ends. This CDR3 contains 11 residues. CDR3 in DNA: TGTGCCAGCAGCTTGGGGGGGAAAGCTTTCTTT. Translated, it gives CASSLGGKAFF.

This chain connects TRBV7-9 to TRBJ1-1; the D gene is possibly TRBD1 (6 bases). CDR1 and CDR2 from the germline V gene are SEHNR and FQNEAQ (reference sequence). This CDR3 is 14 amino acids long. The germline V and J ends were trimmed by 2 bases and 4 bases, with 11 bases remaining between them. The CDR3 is CASSLLPGATEAFF. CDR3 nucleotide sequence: TGTGCCAGCAGCTTACTTCCAGGGGCCACTGAAGCTTTCTTT.